A selection of T cell receptor beta chains follows, all from one sample in a study of blood T cell repertoires in COVID-19. Profiling relied on immunoSEQ multiplex PCR, and the TCRdb table lists in-frame clones only, not all of them. Of a few hundred thousand clones listed, 75% to 85% are singletons. Sequencing was carried out using peripheral blood. The receptors derive from a middle-aged woman who had recovered from COVID-19. The CDR3 runs from the conserved cysteine through the conserved F or W. D genes are given only for firm matches. The size field is filled for only some rows; it gives once, few, many or a size class.

d_gene	v_gene	j_gene	abundance	CDR3aa	CDR3nt
NA	TRBV25-1	TRBJ1-2	once	CASSATVNYGYTF	TGTGCCAGCAGTGCGACAGTTAACTATGGCTACACCTTC
TRBD1	TRBV13	TRBJ1-6	NA	CASSLGAGQGNSPLHF	TGTGCCAGCAGCCTAGGTGCGGGACAGGGGAATTCACCCCTCCACTTT
TRBD1	TRBV7-9	TRBJ1-2	NA	CASSLYDRGHGYTF	TGTGCCAGCAGCTTATACGACAGGGGACATGGCTACACCTTC
TRBD1	TRBV14	TRBJ1-2	NA	CASSQSGTGRSYGYTF	TGTGCCAGCAGCCAGTCCGGGACAGGGAGAAGCTATGGCTACACCTTC
TRBD1	TRBV6-5	TRBJ2-7	NA	CASSWSDRAYEQYF	TGTGCCAGCAGTTGGTCTGACAGGGCCTACGAGCAGTACTTC
TRBD2	TRBV28	TRBJ2-3	NA	CASSLFSGGVYTQYF	TGTGCCAGCAGTTTATTTAGCGGGGGGGTATATACGCAGTATTTT
TRBD2	TRBV3-1/TRBV3-2	TRBJ2-2	NA	CASSLWTGGWTKGEELFF	TGTGCCAGCAGCCTTTGGACGGGAGGGTGGACCAAGGGGGAGGAGCTGTTTTTT
NA	TRBV30	TRBJ1-3	NA	CAWGGPGNWGNTIYF	TGTGCCTGGGGGGGGCCTGGCAATTGGGGAAACACCATATATTTT
NA	TRBV3-1/TRBV3-2	TRBJ2-5	NA	CASSQSPYPESQYF	TGTGCCAGCAGCCAAAGCCCGTACCCCGAGTCCCAGTACTTC
TRBD1	TRBV28	TRBJ2-7	NA	CASSPVGGQGSYYEQYF	TGTGCCAGCAGCCCCGTTGGGGGACAGGGATCTTACTACGAGCAGTACTTC
NA	TRBV19	TRBJ1-5	NA	CASTYRSGRGQPQHF	TGTGCCAGTACTTATAGGTCCGGGAGGGGTCAGCCCCAGCATTTT
TRBD2	TRBV29-1	TRBJ2-3	NA	CSVDSGGSTDTQYF	TGCAGCGTGGATAGCGGGGGGTCGACAGATACGCAGTATTTT
TRBD1	TRBV27	TRBJ1-6	NA	CASSRQGGNSPLHF	TGTGCCAGCAGTCGACAGGGGGGAAATTCACCCCTCCACTTT
NA	TRBV2	TRBJ1-4	NA	CASSVNTHRDGEKLFF	TGTGCCAGCAGTGTAAACACACACAGGGACGGTGAAAAACTGTTTTTT
TRBD1	TRBV7-4	TRBJ1-6	NA	CASSLSPSDRGNNSPLHF	TGTGCCAGCAGCTTATCTCCCTCGGACAGGGGAAATAATTCACCCCTCCACTTT
NA	TRBV23-1	TRBJ1-1	NA	CASSQPTENTEAFF	TGCGCCAGCAGTCAACCGACAGAGAACACTGAAGCTTTCTTT
NA	TRBV6-5	TRBJ1-5	NA	CASSYEGGRQPQHF	TGTGCCAGCAGCTACGAGGGAGGTCGGCAGCCCCAGCATTTT
TRBD1	TRBV6-2/TRBV6-3	TRBJ2-5	NA	CASSRVGQQETQYF	TGTGCCAGCAGTCGAGTGGGACAGCAAGAGACCCAGTACTTC
TRBD1	TRBV11-2	TRBJ2-7	NA	CASSFGTGVSEQYF	TGTGCCAGCAGCTTCGGGACAGGGGTCTCCGAGCAGTACTTC
NA	TRBV7-2	TRBJ2-7	few	CASSSNSYEQYF	TGTGCCAGCAGCTCAAACTCCTACGAGCAGTACTTC
NA	TRBV12-5	TRBJ2-3	NA	CASGSGLSPDTQYF	TGTGCTAGTGGTTCGGGACTTTCTCCGGATACGCAGTATTTT
NA	TRBV7-2	TRBJ2-7	NA	CASSSTTYEQYF	TGTGCCAGCAGCTCGACAACCTACGAGCAGTACTTC
TRBD1	TRBV6-6	TRBJ2-7	NA	CASRGTGLRGNYEQYF	TGTGCCAGCAGAGGGACAGGGCTACGGGGTAACTACGAGCAGTACTTC
TRBD2	TRBV6-1	TRBJ2-7	NA	CASSDYPFGAGGPDEQYF	TGTGCCAGCAGTGATTATCCCTTCGGTGCGGGGGGGCCAGACGAGCAGTACTTC
NA	TRBV7-2	TRBJ2-5	NA	CASSRDIEETQYF	TGTGCCAGCAGCCGGGATATTGAAGAGACCCAGTACTTC
TRBD1	TRBV18	TRBJ1-1	NA	CASSQGQGIEAFF	TGTGCCAGCTCACAGGGACAGGGAATTGAAGCTTTCTTT
TRBD2	TRBV18	TRBJ2-1	NA	CASSPRAGGVGNEQFF	TGTGCCAGCTCACCTCGTGCGGGGGGGGTAGGAAATGAGCAGTTCTTC
NA	TRBV29-1	TRBJ1-1	once	CSAGEPGTEAFF	TGCAGCGCGGGGGAGCCGGGGACTGAAGCTTTCTTT
NA	TRBV5-1	TRBJ2-7	NA	CASSLVGNYEQYF	TGCGCCAGCAGCTTGGTGGGCAACTACGAGCAGTACTTC
TRBD1	TRBV18	TRBJ2-7	NA	CASSPKGQGAFYEQYF	TGTGCCAGCTCACCAAAGGGGCAGGGGGCTTTCTACGAGCAGTACTTC
NA	TRBV11-2	TRBJ2-2	NA	CASRLRQKNTGELFF	TGTGCCAGCAGACTGAGACAGAAGAACACCGGGGAGCTGTTTTTT
TRBD1	TRBV5-1	TRBJ1-6	many	CASSSLTGSSPLHF	TGCGCCAGCAGCTCCCTGACAGGGAGTTCACCCCTCCACTTT
TRBD2	TRBV5-4	TRBJ2-7	NA	CASSLKLAGGYEQYF	TGTGCCAGCAGCTTGAAACTAGCGGGGGGATACGAGCAGTACTTC
NA	TRBV21-1	TRBJ2-5	NA	CASSIYGAVRGSVETQYF	TGTGCCAGCAGCATTTATGGGGCAGTAAGGGGATCGGTAGAGACCCAGTACTTC
NA	TRBV2	TRBJ1-6	NA	CAIGRERGSPLHF	TGTGCCATCGGAAGGGAGCGAGGTTCACCCCTCCACTTT
TRBD2	TRBV6-6	TRBJ2-7	NA	CASTRDYRYEQYF	TGTGCCAGCACTCGGGACTACCGATACGAGCAGTACTTC
TRBD2	TRBV7-6	TRBJ2-5	NA	CASSYQAGGNQETQYF	TGTGCCAGCAGCTACCAAGCGGGGGGAAACCAAGAGACCCAGTACTTC
NA	TRBV28	TRBJ1-4	once	CASSSSGKTNEKLFF	TGTGCCAGCAGTTCGTCAGGGAAGACTAATGAAAAACTGTTTTTT
NA	TRBV2	TRBJ1-2	NA	CASSERYGYTF	TGTGCCAGCAGTGAGAGGTACGGCTACACCTTC
NA	TRBV13	TRBJ1-1	NA	CASSHQIAEAFF	TGTGCCAGCAGCCACCAGATCGCTGAAGCTTTCTTT
TRBD1	TRBV7-9	TRBJ2-1	NA	CATVRQGIIYNEQFF	TGTGCCACCGTACGACAGGGAATTATCTACAATGAGCAGTTCTTC
NA	TRBV30	TRBJ1-1	NA	CAWSVDTEAFF	TGTGCCTGGAGTGTCGACACTGAAGCTTTCTTT
NA	TRBV4-3	TRBJ1-3	NA	CASSQEVGRHPDSSRNTIYF	TGCGCCAGCAGCCAAGAAGTTGGCCGACACCCGGACAGCTCGAGAAACACCATATATTTT
TRBD1	TRBV18	TRBJ2-7	NA	CASSPQKQGQYEQYF	TGTGCCAGCTCACCCCAAAAACAGGGACAGTACGAGCAGTACTTC
TRBD2	TRBV6-5	TRBJ2-7	NA	CASKMTGLAGEPFKF	TGTGCCAGCAAGATGACCGGACTAGCGGGGGAGCCATTCAAGTTC
NA	TRBV6-5	TRBJ2-7	NA	CASRSSVSSPYEQYF	TGTGCCAGCAGAAGTTCCGTTAGTTCGCCCTACGAGCAGTACTTC
TRBD1	TRBV6-5	TRBJ2-6	NA	CASSLGQAQANVLTF	TGTGCCAGCAGTTTAGGACAGGCACAGGCCAACGTCCTGACTTTC
NA	TRBV5-1	TRBJ2-1	NA	CASSLASGSASYNEQFF	TGCGCCAGCAGCTTGGCTTCGGGTTCCGCGTCCTACAATGAGCAGTTCTTC
NA	TRBV7-9	TRBJ1-2	few	CASSLPGQFDGYGYTF	TGTGCCAGCAGCTTACCGGGACAATTCGACGGGTATGGCTACACCTTC
NA	TRBV11-2	TRBJ1-3	NA	CASSPSTYPGNTIYF	TGTGCCAGCAGCCCTAGCACCTATCCTGGAAACACCATATATTTT
NA	TRBV15	TRBJ2-5	once	CATSRVGGGASETQYF	TGTGCCACCAGCAGAGTAGGAGGGGGGGCGTCTGAGACCCAGTACTTC
TRBD1	TRBV18	TRBJ1-1	NA	CASSPLDREYTEAFF	TGTGCCAGCTCCCCCCTGGACAGGGAATACACTGAAGCTTTCTTT